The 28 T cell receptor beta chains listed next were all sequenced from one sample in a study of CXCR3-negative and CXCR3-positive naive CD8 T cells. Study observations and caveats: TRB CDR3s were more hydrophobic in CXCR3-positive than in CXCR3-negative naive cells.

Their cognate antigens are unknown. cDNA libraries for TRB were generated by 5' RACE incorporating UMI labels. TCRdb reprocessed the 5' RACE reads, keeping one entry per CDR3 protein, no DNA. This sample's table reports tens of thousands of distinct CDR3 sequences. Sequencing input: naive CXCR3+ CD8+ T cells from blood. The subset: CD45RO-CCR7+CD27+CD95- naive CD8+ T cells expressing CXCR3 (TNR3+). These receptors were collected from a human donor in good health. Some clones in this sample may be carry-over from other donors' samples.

This CDR3 reads CASSAPGTSEIGELFF. The chain is built from TRBV9 and TRBJ2-2; absent DNA, TCRdb's TRBD2 call cannot be checked. Looked up from germline, CDR1 is SGDLS and CDR2 is YYNGEE. The CDR3 extends over 16 amino acids.

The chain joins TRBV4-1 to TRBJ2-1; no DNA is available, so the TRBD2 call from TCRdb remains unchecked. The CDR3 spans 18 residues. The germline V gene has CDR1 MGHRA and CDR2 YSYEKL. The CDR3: CASSQDPRLRGGLDEQFF.

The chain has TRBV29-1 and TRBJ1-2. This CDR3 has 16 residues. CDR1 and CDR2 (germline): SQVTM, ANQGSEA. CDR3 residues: CSVQLRLEGDLFGYTF.

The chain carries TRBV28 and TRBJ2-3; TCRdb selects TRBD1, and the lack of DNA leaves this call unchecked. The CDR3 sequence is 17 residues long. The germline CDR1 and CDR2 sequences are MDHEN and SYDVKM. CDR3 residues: CASSSFGEGGTLDTQYF.

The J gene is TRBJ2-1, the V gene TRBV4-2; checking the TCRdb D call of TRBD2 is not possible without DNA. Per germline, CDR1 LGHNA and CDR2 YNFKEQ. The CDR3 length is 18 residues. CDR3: CASSQGPAGGGSDNEQFF.

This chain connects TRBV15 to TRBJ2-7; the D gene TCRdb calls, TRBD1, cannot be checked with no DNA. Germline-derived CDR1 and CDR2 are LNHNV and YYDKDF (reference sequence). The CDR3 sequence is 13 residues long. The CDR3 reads CATSTIQGAEQYF.

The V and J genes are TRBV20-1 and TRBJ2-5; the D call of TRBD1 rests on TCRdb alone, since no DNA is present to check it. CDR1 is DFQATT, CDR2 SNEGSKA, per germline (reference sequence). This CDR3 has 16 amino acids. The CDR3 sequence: CSARDAEWTVQETQYF.

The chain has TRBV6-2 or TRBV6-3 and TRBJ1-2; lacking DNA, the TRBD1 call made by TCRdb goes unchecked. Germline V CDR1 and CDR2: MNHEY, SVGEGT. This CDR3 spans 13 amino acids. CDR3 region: CASSYGRGHGYTF.

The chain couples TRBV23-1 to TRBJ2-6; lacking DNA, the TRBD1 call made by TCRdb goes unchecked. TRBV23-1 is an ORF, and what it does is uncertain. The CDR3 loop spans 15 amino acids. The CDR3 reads CASRPRVSGANVLTF.

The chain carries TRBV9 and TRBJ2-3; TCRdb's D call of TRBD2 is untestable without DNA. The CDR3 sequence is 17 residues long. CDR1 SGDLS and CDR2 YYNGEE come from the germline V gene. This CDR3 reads CASSAGTSYLSTDTQYF.

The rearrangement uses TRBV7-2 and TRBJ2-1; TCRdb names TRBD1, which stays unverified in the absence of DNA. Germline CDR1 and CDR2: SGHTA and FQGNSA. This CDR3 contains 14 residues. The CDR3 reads CASRSGGPYNEQFF.

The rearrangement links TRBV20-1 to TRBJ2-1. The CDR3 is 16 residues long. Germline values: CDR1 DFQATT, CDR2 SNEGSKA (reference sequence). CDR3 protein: CSARDRRYLPYNEQFF.

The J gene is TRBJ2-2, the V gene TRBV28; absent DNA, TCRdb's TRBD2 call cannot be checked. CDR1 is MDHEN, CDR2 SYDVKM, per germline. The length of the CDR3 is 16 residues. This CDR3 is CASSILAGGNTGELFF.

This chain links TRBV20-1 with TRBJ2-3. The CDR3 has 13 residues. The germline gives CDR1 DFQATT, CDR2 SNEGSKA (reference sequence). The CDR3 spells CSARDLLTDTQYF.

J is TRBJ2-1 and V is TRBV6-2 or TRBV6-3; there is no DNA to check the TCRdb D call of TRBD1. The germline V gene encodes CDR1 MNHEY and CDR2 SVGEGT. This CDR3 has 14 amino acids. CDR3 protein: CASSYSLPPDEQFF.

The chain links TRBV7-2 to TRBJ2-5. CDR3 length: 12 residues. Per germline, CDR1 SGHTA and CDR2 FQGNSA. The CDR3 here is CASSSSDGAQYF.

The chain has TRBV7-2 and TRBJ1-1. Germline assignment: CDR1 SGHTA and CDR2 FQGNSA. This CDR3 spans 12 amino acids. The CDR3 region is CASSPGWTEAFF.

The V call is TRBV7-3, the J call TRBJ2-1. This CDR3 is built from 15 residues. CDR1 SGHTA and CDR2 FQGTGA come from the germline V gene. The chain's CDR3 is CASSLTTVSYNEQFF.

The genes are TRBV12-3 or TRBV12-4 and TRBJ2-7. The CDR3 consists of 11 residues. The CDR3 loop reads CASSPNYEQYF.

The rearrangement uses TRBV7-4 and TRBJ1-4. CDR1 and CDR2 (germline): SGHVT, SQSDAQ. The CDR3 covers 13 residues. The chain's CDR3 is CASSLKLGEKLFF.

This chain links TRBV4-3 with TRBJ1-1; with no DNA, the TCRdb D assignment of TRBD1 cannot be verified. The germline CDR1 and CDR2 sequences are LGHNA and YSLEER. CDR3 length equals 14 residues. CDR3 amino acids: CASSQDYAGGKAFF.

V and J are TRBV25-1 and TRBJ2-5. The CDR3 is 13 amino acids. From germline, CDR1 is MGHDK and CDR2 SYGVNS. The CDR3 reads CASKRTIQETQYF.

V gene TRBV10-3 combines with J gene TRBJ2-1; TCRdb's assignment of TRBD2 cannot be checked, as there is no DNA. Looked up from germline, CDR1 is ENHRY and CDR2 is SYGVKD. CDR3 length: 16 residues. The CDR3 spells CAISESASGGYNEQFF.

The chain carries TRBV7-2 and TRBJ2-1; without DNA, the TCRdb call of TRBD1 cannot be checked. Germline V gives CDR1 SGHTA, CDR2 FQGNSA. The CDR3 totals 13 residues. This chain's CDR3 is CASSSGNYNEQFF.

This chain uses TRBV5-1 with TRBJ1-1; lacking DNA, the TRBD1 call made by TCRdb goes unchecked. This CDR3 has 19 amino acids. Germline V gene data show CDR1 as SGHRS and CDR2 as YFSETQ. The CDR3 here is CASSFLVATGSGLNTEAFF.

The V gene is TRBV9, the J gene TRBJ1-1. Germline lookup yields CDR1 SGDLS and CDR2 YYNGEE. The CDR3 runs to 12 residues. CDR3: CASSPLNTEAFF.

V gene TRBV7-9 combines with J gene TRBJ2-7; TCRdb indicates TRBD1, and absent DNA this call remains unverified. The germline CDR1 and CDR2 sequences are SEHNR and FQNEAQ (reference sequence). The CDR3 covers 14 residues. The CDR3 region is CASSSPGTGDEQYF. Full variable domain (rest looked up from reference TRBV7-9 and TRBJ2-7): DTGVSQNPRHKITKRGQNVTFRCDPISEHNRLYWYRQTLGQGPEFLTYFQNEAQLEKSRLLSDRFSAERPKGSFSTLEIQRTEQGDSAMYLCASSSPGTGDEQYFGPGTRLTVT.

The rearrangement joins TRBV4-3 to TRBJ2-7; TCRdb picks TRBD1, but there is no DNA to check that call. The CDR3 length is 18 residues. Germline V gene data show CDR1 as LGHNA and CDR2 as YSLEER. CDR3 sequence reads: CASSQGSPSDIPSYEQYF.